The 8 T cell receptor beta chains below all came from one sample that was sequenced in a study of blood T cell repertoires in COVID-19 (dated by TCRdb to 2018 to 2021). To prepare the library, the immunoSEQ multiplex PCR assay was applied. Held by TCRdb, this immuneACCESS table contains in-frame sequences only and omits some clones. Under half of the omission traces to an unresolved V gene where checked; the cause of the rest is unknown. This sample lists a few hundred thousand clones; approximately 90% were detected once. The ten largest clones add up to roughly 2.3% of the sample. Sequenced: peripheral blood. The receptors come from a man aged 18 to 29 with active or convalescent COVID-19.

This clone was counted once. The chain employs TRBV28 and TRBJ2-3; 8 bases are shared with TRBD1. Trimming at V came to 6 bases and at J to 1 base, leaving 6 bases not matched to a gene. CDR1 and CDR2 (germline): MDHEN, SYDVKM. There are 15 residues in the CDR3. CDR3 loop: CASSSGGAGTDTQYF. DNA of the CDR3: TGTGCCAGCAGCTCAGGGGGCGCGGGCACAGATACGCAGTATTTT.

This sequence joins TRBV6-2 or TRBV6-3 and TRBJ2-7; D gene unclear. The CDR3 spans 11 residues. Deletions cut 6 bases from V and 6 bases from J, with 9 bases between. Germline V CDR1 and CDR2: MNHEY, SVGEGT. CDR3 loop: CASSPRGEQYF. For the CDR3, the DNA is TGTGCCAGCAGCCCACGAGGCGAGCAGTACTTC.

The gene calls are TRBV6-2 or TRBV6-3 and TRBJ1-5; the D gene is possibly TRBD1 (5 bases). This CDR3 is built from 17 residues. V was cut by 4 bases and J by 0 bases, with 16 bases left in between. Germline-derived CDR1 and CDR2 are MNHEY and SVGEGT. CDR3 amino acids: CASSLSYYRYSNQPQHF. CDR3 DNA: TGTGCCAGCAGTTTGTCCTATTACAGGTATAGCAATCAGCCCCAGCATTTT.

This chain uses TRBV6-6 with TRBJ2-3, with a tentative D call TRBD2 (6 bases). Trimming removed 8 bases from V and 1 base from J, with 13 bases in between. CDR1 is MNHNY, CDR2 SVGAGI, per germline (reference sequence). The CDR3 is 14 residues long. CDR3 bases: TGTGCCAGCTACCCCGGGGGTGGCACAGATACGCAGTATTTT. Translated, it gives CASYPGGGTDTQYF.

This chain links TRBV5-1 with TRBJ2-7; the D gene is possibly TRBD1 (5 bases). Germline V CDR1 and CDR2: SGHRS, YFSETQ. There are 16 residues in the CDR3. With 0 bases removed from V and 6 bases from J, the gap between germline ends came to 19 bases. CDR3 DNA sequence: TGCGCCAGCAGCTTGGCCAAGGGGCGCGATCTTCCCGAGCAGTACTTC. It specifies CASSLAKGRDLPEQYF.

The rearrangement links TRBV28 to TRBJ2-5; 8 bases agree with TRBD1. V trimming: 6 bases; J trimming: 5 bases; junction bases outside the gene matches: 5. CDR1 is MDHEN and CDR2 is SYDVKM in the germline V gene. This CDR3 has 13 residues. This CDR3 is CASRRQGRETQYF. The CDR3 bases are TGTGCCAGCAGGAGACAGGGGAGGGAGACCCAGTACTTC.

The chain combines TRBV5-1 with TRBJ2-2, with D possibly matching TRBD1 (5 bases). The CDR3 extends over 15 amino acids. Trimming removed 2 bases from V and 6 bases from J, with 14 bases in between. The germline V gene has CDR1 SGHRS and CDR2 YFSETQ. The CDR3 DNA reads TGCGCCAGCAGCTTAGGCCAGGGTGGCTCCGGGGAGCTGTTTTTT. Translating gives CASSLGQGGSGELFF.

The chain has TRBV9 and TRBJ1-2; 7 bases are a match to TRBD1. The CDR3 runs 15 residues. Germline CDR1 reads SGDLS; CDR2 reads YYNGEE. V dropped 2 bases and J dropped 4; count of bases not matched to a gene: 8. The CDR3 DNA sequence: TGTGCCAGCAGCGTGGGAGGTCAGGGGGTCTATGGCTACACCTTC. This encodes CASSVGGQGVYGYTF.